The source of this T cell receptor beta chain is a study of blood T cells in healthy people across ages. The overall study: Roughly one uniquely barcoded beta molecule per two T cells was captured.

There are 14 residues in the CDR3. Per germline, CDR1 SQVTM and CDR2 ANQGSEA. A sample-barcoded 5' primer and a J-beta primer mix were used in a second PCR of roughly 7 to 12 cycles. Via MiXCR, TCRdb re-called the 5' RACE reads, giving one row per CDR3 protein. The sample lists about 400,000 distinct CDR3 sequences; 50% to 60% were seen once. Peripheral blood samples of 9 to 10 milliliters were drawn from each donor. Study-wide points: While age rose, TCR beta diversity per million T cells dropped in a roughly linear way. CMV status of donors was unknown, possibly confounding expanded clonotype changes.

Only a few counts were recorded for this clonotype. Antigen unknown. This clonotype was sampled from a man aged 55-75 years in good health. Sample: blood. The rearrangement links TRBV29-1 to TRBJ2-5, with D maybe TRBD1 (5 bases). The J call is in doubt because the DNA end fits TRBJ2-7 better. CDR3 nucleotide sequence: TGCAGCGTTGAAACCCGAGCAGGGTACTACGAGCAGTACTTC. Its protein product is CSVETRAGYYEQYF.